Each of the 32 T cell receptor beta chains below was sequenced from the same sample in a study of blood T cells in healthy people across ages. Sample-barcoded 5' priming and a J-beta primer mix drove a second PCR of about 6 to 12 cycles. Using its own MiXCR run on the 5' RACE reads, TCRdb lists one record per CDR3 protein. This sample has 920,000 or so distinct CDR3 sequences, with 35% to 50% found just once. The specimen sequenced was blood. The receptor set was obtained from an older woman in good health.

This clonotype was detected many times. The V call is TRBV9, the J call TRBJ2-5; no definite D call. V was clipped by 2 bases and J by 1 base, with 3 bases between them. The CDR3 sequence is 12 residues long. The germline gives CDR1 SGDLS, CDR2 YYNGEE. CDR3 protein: CASSVGQETQYF. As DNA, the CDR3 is TGTGCCAGCAGCGTGGGCCAAGAGACCCAGTACTTC. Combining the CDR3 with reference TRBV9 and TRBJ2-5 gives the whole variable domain DSGVTQTPKHLITATGQRVTLRCSPRSGDLSVYWYQQSLDQGLQFLIQYYNGEERAKGNILERFSAQQFPDLHSELNLSSLELGDSALYFCASSVGQETQYFGPGTRLLVL.

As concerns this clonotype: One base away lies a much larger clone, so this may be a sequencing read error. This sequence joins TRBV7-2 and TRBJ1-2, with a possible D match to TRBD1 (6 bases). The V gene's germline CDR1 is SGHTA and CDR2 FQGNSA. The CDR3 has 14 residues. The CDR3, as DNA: TGTGCCAGCAGCGTAGCCCAGGGGCACTATGGCTACACCTTC. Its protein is CASSVAQGHYGYTF.

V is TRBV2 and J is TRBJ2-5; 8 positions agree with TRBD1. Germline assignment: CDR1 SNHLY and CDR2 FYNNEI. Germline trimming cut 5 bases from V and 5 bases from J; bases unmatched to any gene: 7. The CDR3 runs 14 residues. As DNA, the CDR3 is TGTGCCAGCAGTACGTCCAGGGGGCGGGAGACCCAGTACTTC. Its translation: CASSTSRGRETQYF.

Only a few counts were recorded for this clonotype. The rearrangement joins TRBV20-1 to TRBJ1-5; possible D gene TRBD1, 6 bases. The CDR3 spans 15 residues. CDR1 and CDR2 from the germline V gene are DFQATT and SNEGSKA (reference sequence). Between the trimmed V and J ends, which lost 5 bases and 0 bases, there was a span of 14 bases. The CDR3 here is CSARPDRNSNQPQHF. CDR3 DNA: TGCAGTGCTCGCCCCGACAGGAATAGCAATCAGCCCCAGCATTTT.

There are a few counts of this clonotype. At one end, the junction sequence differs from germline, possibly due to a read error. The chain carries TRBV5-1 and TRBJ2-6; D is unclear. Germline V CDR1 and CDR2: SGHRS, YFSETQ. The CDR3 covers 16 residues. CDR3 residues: CASSLAKSSGANVLTF. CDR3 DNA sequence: TGCGCCAGCAGTTTGGCTAAAAGCTCTGGGGCCAACGTCCTGACTTTC.

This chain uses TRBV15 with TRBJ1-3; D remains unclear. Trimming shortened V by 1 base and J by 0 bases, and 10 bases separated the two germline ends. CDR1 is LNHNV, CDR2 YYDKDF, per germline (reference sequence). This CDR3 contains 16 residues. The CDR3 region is CATSRGVRLSGNTIYF. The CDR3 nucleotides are TGTGCCACCAGCAGAGGGGTCAGACTCTCTGGAAACACCATATATTTT.

The DNA for the CDR3 is TGCAGTGCTAGGGAAACTAGCGGGAGGTGGGAGCAGTACTTC. Translation: CSARETSGRWEQYF. V is TRBV20-1 and J is TRBJ2-4, with TRBD2 matching over 12 bases. Germline CDR1 is DFQATT and CDR2 is SNEGSKA (reference sequence). Losses at the gene ends were 3 bases for V and 13 bases for J; bases not matched to a gene: 10. CDR3 length: 14 residues.

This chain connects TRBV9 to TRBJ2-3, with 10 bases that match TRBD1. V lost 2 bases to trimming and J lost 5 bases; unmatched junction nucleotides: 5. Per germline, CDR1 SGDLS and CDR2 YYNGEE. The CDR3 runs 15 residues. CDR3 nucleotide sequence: TGTGCCAGCAGCGTTCGGGACAGGGGTGGAGATACGCAGTATTTT. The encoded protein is CASSVRDRGGDTQYF.

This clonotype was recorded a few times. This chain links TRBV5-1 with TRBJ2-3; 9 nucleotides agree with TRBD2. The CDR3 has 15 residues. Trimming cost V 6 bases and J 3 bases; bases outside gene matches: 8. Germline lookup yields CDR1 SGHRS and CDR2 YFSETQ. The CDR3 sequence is CASTLVAGGTDTQYF. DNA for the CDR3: TGCGCCAGCACCCTTGTGGCGGGAGGGACAGATACGCAGTATTTT.

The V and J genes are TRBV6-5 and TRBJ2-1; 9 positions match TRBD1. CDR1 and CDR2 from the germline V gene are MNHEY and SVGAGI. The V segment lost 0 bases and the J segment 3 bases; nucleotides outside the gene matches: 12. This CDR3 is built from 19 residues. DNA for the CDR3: TGTGCCAGCAGTTACTCATGGCAGGCGGGGACAGGGTTCTACAATGAGCAGTTCTTC. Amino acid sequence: CASSYSWQAGTGFYNEQFF.

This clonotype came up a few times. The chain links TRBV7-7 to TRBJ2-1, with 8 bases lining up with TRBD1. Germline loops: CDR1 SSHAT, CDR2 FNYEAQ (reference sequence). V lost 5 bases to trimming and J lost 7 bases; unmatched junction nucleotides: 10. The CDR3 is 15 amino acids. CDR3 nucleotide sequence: TGTGCCAGCAGCCCCACGCGTGGACAGGGAAATGAGCAGTTCTTC. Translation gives CASSPTRGQGNEQFF.

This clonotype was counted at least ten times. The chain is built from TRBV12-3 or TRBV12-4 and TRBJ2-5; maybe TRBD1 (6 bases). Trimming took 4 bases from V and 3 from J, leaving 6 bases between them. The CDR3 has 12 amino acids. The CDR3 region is CASSWTEETQYF. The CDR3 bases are TGTGCCAGCAGTTGGACAGAAGAGACCCAGTACTTC.

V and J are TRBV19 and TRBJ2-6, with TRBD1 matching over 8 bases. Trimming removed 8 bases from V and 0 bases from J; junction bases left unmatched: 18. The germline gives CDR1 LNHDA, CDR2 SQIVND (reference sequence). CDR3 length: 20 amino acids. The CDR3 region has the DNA TGTGCCAGTTCCTTAGGACAGGGTCGTTTATTGAGCTCTGGGGCCAACGTCCTGACTTTC. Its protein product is CASSLGQGRLLSSGANVLTF.

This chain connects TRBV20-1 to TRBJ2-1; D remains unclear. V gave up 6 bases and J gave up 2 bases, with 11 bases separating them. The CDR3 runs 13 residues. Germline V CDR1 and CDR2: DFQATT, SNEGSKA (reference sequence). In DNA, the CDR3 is TGCAGTGCCAACCGCCTTACCTACAATGAGCAGTTCTTC. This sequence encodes CSANRLTYNEQFF.

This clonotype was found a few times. DNA of the CDR3: TGTGCCAGCAGCCTCCGACACGGCCCTGGTTATGAGCAGTTCTTC. As protein: CASSLRHGPGYEQFF. J is TRBJ2-1 and V is TRBV11-3; D gene unclear. Germline V CDR1 and CDR2: SGHNT, YENEEA. Trimming took off 5 bases at V and 8 bases at J, with 19 bases between the two ends. This CDR3 has 15 amino acids.

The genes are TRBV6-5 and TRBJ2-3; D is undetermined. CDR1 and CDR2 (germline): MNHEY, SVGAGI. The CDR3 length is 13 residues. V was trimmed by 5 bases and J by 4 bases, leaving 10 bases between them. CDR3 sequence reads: CASSISLSDTQYF. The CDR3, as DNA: TGTGCCAGCAGTATATCACTATCAGATACGCAGTATTTT.

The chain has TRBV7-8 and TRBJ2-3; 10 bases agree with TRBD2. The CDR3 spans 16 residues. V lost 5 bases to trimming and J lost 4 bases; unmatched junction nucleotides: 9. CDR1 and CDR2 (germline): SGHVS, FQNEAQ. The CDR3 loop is CASSPTLAGDADTQYF. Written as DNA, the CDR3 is TGTGCCAGCAGCCCAACGCTAGCGGGAGATGCAGATACGCAGTATTTT.

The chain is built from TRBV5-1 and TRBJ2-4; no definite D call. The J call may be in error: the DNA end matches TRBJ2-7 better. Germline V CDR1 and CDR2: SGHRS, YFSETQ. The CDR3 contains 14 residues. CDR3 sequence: CASSTDSLKNEQYF. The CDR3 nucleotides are TGCGCCAGCAGCACCGACTCGCTGAAAAACGAGCAGTACTTC.

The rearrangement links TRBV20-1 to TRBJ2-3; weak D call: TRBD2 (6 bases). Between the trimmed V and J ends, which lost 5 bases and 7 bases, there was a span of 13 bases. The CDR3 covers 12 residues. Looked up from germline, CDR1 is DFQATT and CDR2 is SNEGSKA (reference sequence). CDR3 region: CSALRELNTQYF. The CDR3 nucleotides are TGCAGTGCTCTCCGGGAGCTAAATACGCAGTATTTT.

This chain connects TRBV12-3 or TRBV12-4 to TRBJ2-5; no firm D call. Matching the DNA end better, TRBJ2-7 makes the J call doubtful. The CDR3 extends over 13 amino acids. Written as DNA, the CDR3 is TGTGCCAGCAGACCTACCTCTTTTTCCGAGCAGTACTTC. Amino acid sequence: CASRPTSFSEQYF.

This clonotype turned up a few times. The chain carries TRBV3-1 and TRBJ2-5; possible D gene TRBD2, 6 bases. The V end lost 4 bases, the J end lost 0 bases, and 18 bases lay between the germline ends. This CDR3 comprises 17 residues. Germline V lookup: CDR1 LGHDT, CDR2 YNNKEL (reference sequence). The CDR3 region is CASSPRGSRADQETQYF. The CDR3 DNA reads TGTGCCAGCAGCCCACGGGGGAGCAGGGCTGACCAAGAGACCCAGTACTTC.

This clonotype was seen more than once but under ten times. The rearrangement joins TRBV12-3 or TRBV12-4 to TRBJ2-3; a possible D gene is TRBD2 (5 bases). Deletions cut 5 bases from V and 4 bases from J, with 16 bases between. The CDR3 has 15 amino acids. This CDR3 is CASSPGKGAPDTQYF. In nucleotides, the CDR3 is TGTGCCAGCAGTCCCGGGAAGGGCGCACCAGATACGCAGTATTTT.

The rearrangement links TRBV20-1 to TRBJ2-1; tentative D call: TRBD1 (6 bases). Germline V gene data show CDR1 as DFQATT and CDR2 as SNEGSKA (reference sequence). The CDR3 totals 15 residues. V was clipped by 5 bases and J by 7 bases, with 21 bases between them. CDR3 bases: TGCAGTGCTTCCCCCAAGCGGCAGGGGTGGAATGAGCAGTTCTTC. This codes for CSASPKRQGWNEQFF.

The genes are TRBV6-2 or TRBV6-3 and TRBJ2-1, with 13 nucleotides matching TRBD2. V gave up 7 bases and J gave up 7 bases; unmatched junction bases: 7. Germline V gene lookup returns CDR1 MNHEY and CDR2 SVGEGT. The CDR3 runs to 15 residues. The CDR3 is CASMRLAGGINEQFF. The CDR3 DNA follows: TGTGCCAGCATGAGACTAGCGGGAGGTATAAATGAGCAGTTCTTC.

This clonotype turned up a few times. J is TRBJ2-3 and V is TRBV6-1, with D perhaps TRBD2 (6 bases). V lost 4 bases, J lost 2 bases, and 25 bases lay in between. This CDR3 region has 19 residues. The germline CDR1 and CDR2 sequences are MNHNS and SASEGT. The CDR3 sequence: CASSGLVGTTDWPTDTQYF. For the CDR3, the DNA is TGTGCCAGCAGTGGACTAGTGGGGACCACAGACTGGCCCACAGATACGCAGTATTTT.

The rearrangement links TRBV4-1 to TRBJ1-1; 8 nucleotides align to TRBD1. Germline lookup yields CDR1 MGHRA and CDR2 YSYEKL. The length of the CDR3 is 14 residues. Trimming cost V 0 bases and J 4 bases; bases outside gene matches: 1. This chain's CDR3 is CASSQDGQGTEAFF. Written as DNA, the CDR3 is TGCGCCAGCAGCCAAGATGGACAGGGCACTGAAGCTTTCTTT.

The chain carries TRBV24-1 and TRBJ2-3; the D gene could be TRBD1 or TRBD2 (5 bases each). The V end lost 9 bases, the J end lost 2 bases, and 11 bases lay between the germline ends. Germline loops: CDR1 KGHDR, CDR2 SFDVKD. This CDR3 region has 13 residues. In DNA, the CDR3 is TGTGCCACCGAGGGGCAGTCCACAGATACGCAGTATTTT. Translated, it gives CATEGQSTDTQYF.

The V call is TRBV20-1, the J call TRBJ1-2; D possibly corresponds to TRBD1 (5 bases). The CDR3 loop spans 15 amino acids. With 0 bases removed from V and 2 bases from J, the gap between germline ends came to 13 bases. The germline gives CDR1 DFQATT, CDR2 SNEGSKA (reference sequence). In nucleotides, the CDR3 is TGCAGTGCTAGAGAGTACAGGTTAACCAACTATGGCTACACCTTC. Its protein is CSAREYRLTNYGYTF.

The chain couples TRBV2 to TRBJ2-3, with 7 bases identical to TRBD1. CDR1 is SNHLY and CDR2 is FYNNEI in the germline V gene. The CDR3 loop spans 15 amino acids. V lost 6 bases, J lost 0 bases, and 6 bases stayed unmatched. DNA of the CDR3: TGTGCCAGCAGGCCCAGGACAGGAAGCACAGATACGCAGTATTTT. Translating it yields CASRPRTGSTDTQYF.

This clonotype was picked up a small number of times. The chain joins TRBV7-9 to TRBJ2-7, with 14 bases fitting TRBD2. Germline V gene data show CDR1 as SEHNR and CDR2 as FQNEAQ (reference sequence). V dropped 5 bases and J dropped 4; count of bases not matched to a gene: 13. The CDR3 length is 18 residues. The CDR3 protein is CASSDGLAGGSRQYEQYF. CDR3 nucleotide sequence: TGTGCCAGCAGCGACGGACTAGCGGGAGGTTCCCGACAATACGAGCAGTACTTC. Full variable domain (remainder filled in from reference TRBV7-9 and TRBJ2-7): DTGVSQNPRHKITKRGQNVTFRCDPISEHNRLYWYRQTLGQGPEFLTYFQNEAQLEKSRLLSDRFSAERPKGSFSTLEIQRTEQGDSAMYLCASSDGLAGGSRQYEQYFGPGTRLTVT.

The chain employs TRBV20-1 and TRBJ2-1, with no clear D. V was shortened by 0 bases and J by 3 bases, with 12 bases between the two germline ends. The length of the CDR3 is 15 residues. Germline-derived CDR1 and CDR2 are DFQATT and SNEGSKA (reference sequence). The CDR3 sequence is CSAREAWRIYNEQFF. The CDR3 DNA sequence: TGCAGTGCTAGAGAGGCGTGGAGAATCTACAATGAGCAGTTCTTC.

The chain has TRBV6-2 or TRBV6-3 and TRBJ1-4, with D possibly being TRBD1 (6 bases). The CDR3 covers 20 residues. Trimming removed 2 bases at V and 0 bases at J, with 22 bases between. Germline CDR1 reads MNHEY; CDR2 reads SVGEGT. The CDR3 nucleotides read TGTGCCAGCAGTTACACCGGGACACGGGAAACGCTGGCAACTAATGAAAAACTGTTTTTT. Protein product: CASSYTGTRETLATNEKLFF.